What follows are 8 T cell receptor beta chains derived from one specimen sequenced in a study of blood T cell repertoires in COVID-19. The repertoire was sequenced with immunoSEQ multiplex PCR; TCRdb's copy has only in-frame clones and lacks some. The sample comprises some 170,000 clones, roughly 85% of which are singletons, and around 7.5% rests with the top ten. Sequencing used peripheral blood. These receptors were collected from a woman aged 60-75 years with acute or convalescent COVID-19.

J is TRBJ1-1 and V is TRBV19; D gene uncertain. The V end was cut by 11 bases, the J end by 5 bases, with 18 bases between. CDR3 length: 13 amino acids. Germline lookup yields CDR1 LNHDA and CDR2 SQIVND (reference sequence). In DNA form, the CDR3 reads TGTGCCCATGGCGAGGATCGAAAGACTGAAGCTTTCTTT. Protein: CAHGEDRKTEAFF.

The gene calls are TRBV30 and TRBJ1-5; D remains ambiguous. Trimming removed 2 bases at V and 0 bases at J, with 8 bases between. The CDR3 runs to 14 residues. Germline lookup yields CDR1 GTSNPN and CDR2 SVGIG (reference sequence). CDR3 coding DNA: TGTGCCTGGAGTCAAGACTATAGCAATCAGCCCCAGCATTTT. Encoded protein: CAWSQDYSNQPQHF.

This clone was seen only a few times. Written as DNA, the CDR3 is TGCAGCGTTGCCCCAAGGAGGGAGTTTGAGCAGTTCTTC. This encodes CSVAPRREFEQFF. The J gene is TRBJ2-1, the V gene TRBV29-1, with a possible D match to TRBD2 (6 bases). Germline V gene lookup returns CDR1 SQVTM and CDR2 ANQGSEA. V was trimmed by 4 bases and J by 9 bases, leaving 16 bases between them. This CDR3 is 13 amino acids long.

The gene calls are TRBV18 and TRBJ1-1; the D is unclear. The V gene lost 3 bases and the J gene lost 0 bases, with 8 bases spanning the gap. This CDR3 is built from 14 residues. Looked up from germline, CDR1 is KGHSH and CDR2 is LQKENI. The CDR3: CASSPSPVNTEAFF. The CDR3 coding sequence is TGTGCCAGCTCACCGTCTCCGGTGAACACTGAAGCTTTCTTT.

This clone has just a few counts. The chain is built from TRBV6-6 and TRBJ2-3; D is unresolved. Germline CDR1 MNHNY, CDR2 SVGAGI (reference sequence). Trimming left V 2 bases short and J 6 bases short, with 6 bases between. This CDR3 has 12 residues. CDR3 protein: CASSYTADTQYF. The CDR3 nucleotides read TGTGCCAGCAGTTACACCGCGGATACGCAGTATTTT.

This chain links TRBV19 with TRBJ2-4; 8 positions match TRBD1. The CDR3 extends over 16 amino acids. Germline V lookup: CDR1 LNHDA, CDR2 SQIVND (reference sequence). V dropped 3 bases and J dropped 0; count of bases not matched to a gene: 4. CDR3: CASSITGGVAKNIQYF. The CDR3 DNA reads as TGTGCCAGTAGTATTACAGGGGGAGTAGCCAAAAACATTCAGTACTTC.

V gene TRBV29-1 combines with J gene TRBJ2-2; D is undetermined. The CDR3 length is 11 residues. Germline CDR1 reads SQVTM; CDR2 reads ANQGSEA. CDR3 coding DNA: TGCAGTGCCCGTGAGGCCGGGGAGCTGTTTTTT. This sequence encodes CSAREAGELFF.

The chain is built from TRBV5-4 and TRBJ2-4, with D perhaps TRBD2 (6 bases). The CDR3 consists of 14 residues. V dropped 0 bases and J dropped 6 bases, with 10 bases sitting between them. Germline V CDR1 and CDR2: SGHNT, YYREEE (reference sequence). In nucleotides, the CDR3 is TGTGCCAGCAGCTTGGCGGGAGCGGGAAACATTCAGTACTTC. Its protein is CASSLAGAGNIQYF.